This passage covers 27 T cell receptor beta chains from one sample sequenced in a study of vaccination effects on CD4 cells after COVID-19. Their target antigens are unknown. ViraFEST assay sequencing came after antigen-specific CD4+ T cells were expanded with viral peptide pools. Having been cultured for 10 days, the cells underwent CD4+ T cell isolation. Absence of prior SARS-CoV-2 infection characterized the vaccine recipients, who showed negative nucleocapsid antibodies. Profiling relied on immunoSEQ multiplex PCR, and the TCRdb table lists in-frame clones only, not all of them. The sample carries 20,000 to 25,000 clones, over 55% recorded once. This material consisted of CD4+ T cells from PBMCs cultured with HCoV-OC43 spike peptides, taken before COVID-19 vaccination. Subset indicated: HCoV-OC43 spike overlapping peptide pool stimulation. These TCRs come from a human donor who received a COVID-19 vaccine.

The DNA for the CDR3 is TGCGCCAGCAGCCAAGGGTACAGGGGGCGAAGTGAAAAACTGTTTTTT. Amino acids: CASSQGYRGRSEKLFF. The chain is built from TRBV4-1 and TRBJ1-4, with 9 bases that match TRBD1. CDR1 is MGHRA and CDR2 is YSYEKL in the germline V gene. The V and J ends lost 1 base and 7 bases, in that order; junction bases with no gene match: 7. The CDR3 covers 16 residues.

CDR3 coding DNA: TGTGCCACCTCTGGCGGGAGAGATTACGAGCAGTACTTC. As protein: CATSGGRDYEQYF. The chain recombines TRBV5-8 with TRBJ2-7, with 7 nucleotides matching TRBD2. The CDR3 runs to 13 residues. With V trimmed by 9 bases and J by 4 bases, 10 bases remained unmatched. Per the germline V gene, CDR1 is SGHTS and CDR2 is YDEGEE.

The chain joins TRBV27 to TRBJ2-7, with 7 bases lining up with TRBD1. With V trimmed by 7 bases and J by 4 bases, 10 bases remained unmatched. The CDR3 sequence is 14 residues long. Germline CDR1 MNHEY, CDR2 SMNVEV (reference sequence). Here the CDR3 reads CASTLMDRPYEQYF. The CDR3 DNA sequence: TGTGCCAGCACCTTAATGGACAGGCCTTACGAGCAGTACTTC.

This chain links TRBV28 with TRBJ1-6, with TRBD1 matching 7 bases. J was trimmed by 4 bases and V by 2 bases; bases with no gene match: 5. The CDR3 is made up of 16 amino acids. Germline V lookup: CDR1 MDHEN, CDR2 SYDVKM. The CDR3 coding sequence is TGTGCCAGCAGTTTAACAGGGGCCACATATAATTCACCCCTCCACTTT. Residues: CASSLTGATYNSPLHF.

The chain uses TRBV19 and TRBJ1-1; 9 nucleotides match TRBD1. The germline V gene encodes CDR1 LNHDA and CDR2 SQIVND (reference sequence). The CDR3 consists of 14 residues. V dropped 7 bases and J dropped 7; count of bases not matched to a gene: 10. The CDR3 DNA is TGTGCCAGTACCCTGGGACAGGGCTATGGTGAAGCTTTCTTT. This sequence encodes CASTLGQGYGEAFF.

The rearrangement uses TRBV18 and TRBJ2-2, with D perhaps TRBD1 (5 bases). CDR1 KGHSH and CDR2 LQKENI come from the germline V gene. The CDR3 consists of 15 residues. Trimming removed 4 bases from V and 1 base from J, with 10 bases in between. This CDR3 is CASSLLGQNTGELFF. The CDR3 coding sequence is TGTGCCAGCTCACTTTTAGGACAGAACACCGGGGAGCTGTTTTTT.

The chain has TRBV25-1 and TRBJ2-7; D ambiguous. V was cut by 3 bases and J by 3 bases, with 9 bases left in between. The CDR3 is made up of 13 amino acids. Germline loops: CDR1 MGHDK, CDR2 SYGVNS. The CDR3 protein is CASSDDRSYEQYF. The CDR3 DNA follows: TGTGCCAGCAGTGATGATCGGAGCTACGAGCAGTACTTC.

The chain employs TRBV7-8 and TRBJ2-1, with TRBD2 matching 7 bases. V lost 4 bases and J lost 2; bases outside the gene matches: 11. The CDR3 is made up of 17 amino acids. CDR1 and CDR2 (germline): SGHVS, FQNEAQ. The DNA for the CDR3 is TGTGCCAGCAGCTCGAGCCAGGGAGGGATAACCTACAATGAGCAGTTCTTC. This sequence encodes CASSSSQGGITYNEQFF.

The V and J genes are TRBV11-2 and TRBJ1-3, with D unclear. Trimming removed 7 bases from V and 2 bases from J, with 12 bases in between. The CDR3 extends over 14 amino acids. CDR1 is SGHAT, CDR2 FQNNGV, per germline. Here the CDR3 DNA reads TGTGCCAGCACCACCTCTTCCGCTGGAAACACCATATATTTT. This sequence encodes CASTTSSAGNTIYF.

The chain links TRBV2 to TRBJ2-6; D might be TRBD1 (6 bases). Trimming left V 3 bases short and J 2 bases short, with 11 bases between. The V gene's germline CDR1 is SNHLY and CDR2 FYNNEI. The CDR3 totals 16 residues. Here the CDR3 DNA reads TGTGCCAGCAGTGACCAGGGGCGGACTGGGGCCAACGTCCTGACTTTC. Its translation is CASSDQGRTGANVLTF.

The gene calls are TRBV5-1 and TRBJ1-1; TRBD1 matches at 8 bases. CDR1 is SGHRS and CDR2 is YFSETQ in the germline V gene. V was clipped by 3 bases and J by 1 base; unmatched bases: 8. The CDR3 has 16 residues. The CDR3 region is CASSSIPGTGNTEAFF. The CDR3 nucleotides read TGCGCCAGCAGCTCGATTCCCGGGACAGGGAACACTGAAGCTTTCTTT.

This clone was seen a handful of times. The V and J genes are TRBV12-3 or TRBV12-4 and TRBJ1-1; D is perhaps TRBD1 (6 bases). V was trimmed by 5 bases and J by 11 bases, leaving 15 bases between them. There are 12 residues in the CDR3. As DNA, the CDR3 is TGTGCCAGCAGTACAACAGGGAAGGCTGCTTTCTTT. Translating gives CASSTTGKAAFF.

The V call is TRBV10-1, the J call TRBJ2-7, with 10 bases fitting TRBD2. The CDR3 extends over 16 amino acids. CDR1 and CDR2 from the germline V gene are WNHNN and SYGVQD (reference sequence). With V trimmed by 8 bases and J by 9 bases, 19 bases remained unmatched. The CDR3: CASSTRRAGGPSGQYF. The CDR3 region has the DNA TGCGCCAGCTCCACACGACGAGCGGGAGGGCCTTCAGGGCAGTACTTC.

The rearrangement uses TRBV6-2 or TRBV6-3 and TRBJ1-6; no firm D call. V lost 5 bases to trimming and J lost 8 bases, with 10 bases between them. This CDR3 has 13 residues. Germline V CDR1 and CDR2: MNHEY, SVGEGT. CDR3 nucleotides: TGTGCCAGCAGTACGGGGTCCTATTCACCCCTCCACTTT. Its protein product is CASSTGSYSPLHF.

This clone was detected only a few times. The chain employs TRBV2 and TRBJ2-1; no firm D call. The germline V gene has CDR1 SNHLY and CDR2 FYNNEI. The V and J ends lost 4 bases and 1 base respectively, with 11 bases between them. The CDR3 runs 15 residues. The CDR3 bases are TGTGCCAGCAGTGGGGTCTGGGGATCCTACAATGAGCAGTTCTTC. This translates into CASSGVWGSYNEQFF.

CDR3 region: CASSEGWPSGRIGNEQFF. In nucleotides, the CDR3 is TGTGCCAGCAGTGAAGGCTGGCCTAGCGGGAGAATTGGGAATGAGCAGTTCTTC. The chain has TRBV2 and TRBJ2-1; 10 nucleotides agree with TRBD2. Trimming took 1 base from V and 7 from J; bases not matched to a gene: 13. In germline, CDR1 is SNHLY, CDR2 FYNNEI. The CDR3 consists of 18 residues.

J is TRBJ2-1 and V is TRBV10-1; 10 nucleotides agree with TRBD2. CDR3 length: 15 residues. Germline lookup yields CDR1 WNHNN and CDR2 SYGVQD (reference sequence). V gave up 2 bases and J gave up 7 bases; unmatched junction bases: 5. The CDR3 reads CASSETSGKINEQFF. In DNA, the CDR3 is TGCGCCAGCAGTGAGACTAGCGGGAAGATAAATGAGCAGTTCTTC.

V is TRBV7-9 and J is TRBJ2-5, with D possibly matching TRBD2 (6 bases). Trimming took 6 bases from V and 5 from J, leaving 13 bases between them. Germline lookup yields CDR1 SEHNR and CDR2 FQNEAQ (reference sequence). The CDR3 has 13 amino acids. This CDR3 is CASRDSAGETQYF. The CDR3 DNA sequence: TGTGCCAGCAGAGATAGCGCGGGGGAGACCCAGTACTTC.

This clone is termed large. The chain employs TRBV18 and TRBJ1-1; possibly TRBD1 for D (6 bases). Trimming took off 5 bases at V and 4 bases at J, with 8 bases between the two ends. The CDR3 contains 12 residues. Germline assignment: CDR1 KGHSH and CDR2 LQKENI. As DNA, the CDR3 is TGTGCCAGCTCAGAACAGGGCACTGAAGCTTTCTTT. It encodes CASSEQGTEAFF.

The chain is built from TRBV7-8 and TRBJ1-3; no reliable D call. The V end was cut by 0 bases, the J end by 0 bases, with 9 bases between. The CDR3 length is 16 residues. The germline V gene encodes CDR1 SGHVS and CDR2 FQNEAQ. The CDR3 DNA reads TGTGCCAGCAGCTTAGCCCACAGTGGCTCTGGAAACACCATATATTTT. It yields the protein CASSLAHSGSGNTIYF. The whole variable domain, remainder taken from reference TRBV7-8 and TRBJ1-3, is GAGVSQSPRYKVAKRGQDVALRCDPISGHVSLFWYQQALGQGPEFLTYFQNEAQLDKSGLPSDRFFAERPEGSVSTLKIQRTQQEDSAVYLCASSLAHSGSGNTIYFGEGSWLTVV.

The sample holds one count of this clone. CDR3 residues: CASSIDNVGASGQETQYF. The CDR3 DNA sequence: TGTGCCAGTAGTATAGATAACGTGGGGGCTAGCGGCCAAGAGACCCAGTACTTC. The chain has TRBV19 and TRBJ2-5; tentatively, D is TRBD2 (7 bases). The CDR3 has 18 residues. V was pared by 0 bases and J by 1 base, with 18 bases between. Germline values: CDR1 LNHDA, CDR2 SQIVND (reference sequence). Complete variable domain (other parts from reference TRBV19 and TRBJ2-5): DGGITQSPKYLFRKEGQNVTLSCEQNLNHDAMYWYRQDPGQGLRLIYYSQIVNDFQKGDIAEGYSVSREKKESFPLTVTSAQKNPTAFYLCASSIDNVGASGQETQYFGPGTRLLVL.

The chain combines TRBV27 with TRBJ2-3; 8 positions agree with TRBD2. Germline-derived CDR1 and CDR2 are MNHEY and SMNVEV (reference sequence). Unmatched junction bases numbered 12, after V lost 6 bases and J lost 1 base. This CDR3 has 17 residues. CDR3 coding DNA: TGTGCCAGCAGCCCGACTCCCCTACTAGCGGGCACAGATACGCAGTATTTT. This sequence encodes CASSPTPLLAGTDTQYF.

The chain links TRBV29-1 to TRBJ2-7; D remains unclear. The CDR3 runs to 13 residues. V was trimmed by 6 bases and J by 6 bases, leaving 18 bases between them. Germline assignment: CDR1 SQVTM and CDR2 ANQGSEA. CDR3 bases: TGCAGCGTAGCCTCCAGGTTATCTAGCGAGCAGTACTTC. It is translated as CSVASRLSSEQYF.

V usage is TRBV6-5 and J usage is TRBJ2-3; tentatively, D is TRBD2 (6 bases). Germline assignment: CDR1 MNHEY and CDR2 SVGAGI. V lost 5 bases, J lost 2 bases, and 8 bases lay in between. The CDR3 is 13 amino acids. CDR3 in DNA: TGTGCCAGCAGTCTAGCGATCACAGATACGCAGTATTTT. Protein product: CASSLAITDTQYF.

The chain links TRBV7-9 to TRBJ2-1; 11 bases map to TRBD2. Trimming took 5 bases from V and 5 from J; bases not matched to a gene: 5. Germline lookup yields CDR1 SEHNR and CDR2 FQNEAQ (reference sequence). The CDR3 runs 15 residues. Written as DNA, the CDR3 is TGTGCCAGCAGCCCGACTAGCGGGAAACACAATGAGCAGTTCTTC. Protein sequence: CASSPTSGKHNEQFF.

This clone has only a few counts. CDR3 sequence: CASSAQASEAFF. The CDR3 DNA is TGTGCCAGCAGTGCTCAGGCGTCAGAAGCTTTCTTT. The rearrangement links TRBV2 to TRBJ1-1; no firm D call. The germline V gene has CDR1 SNHLY and CDR2 FYNNEI. V was trimmed by 4 bases and J by 8 bases, leaving 11 bases between them. The CDR3 sequence is 12 residues long.

The chain combines TRBV5-1 with TRBJ1-4; the match to TRBD1 covers 10 bases. The junction had 5 bases not matched to a gene; V was cut back by 5 bases and J by 7 bases. From germline, CDR1 is SGHRS and CDR2 YFSETQ. This CDR3 has 14 amino acids. The chain's CDR3 is CASSLTGGGEKLFF. In DNA, the CDR3 is TGCGCCAGCAGTCTGACAGGGGGCGGTGAAAAACTGTTTTTT.